The 5 T cell receptor beta chains below come from one sample, sequenced in a study of glioma-infiltrating T cells (dated by TCRdb to about 2016). Instrument used: Illumina MiSeq. The iRepertoire nested amplicon-rescue multiplex PCR (arm-PCR) platform was used to amplify TCR alpha and beta CDR3 regions from RNA. TCRdb reworked the public reads: Q25 trimming with fastp, MiXCR clone assembly, productive beta chains retained. Every CDR3 protein is listed once, alongside the most common genes and DNA of its rows. The sample has about 410,000 distinct CDR3 sequences on record, about two fifths of them singletons. Clones ranked in the top ten supply around 12% of the sample. The specimen was glioma tissue, nonneoplastic brain tissue, or PBMCs (not recorded which). The receptors shown here come from a human donor with low-grade glioma or glioblastoma, undergoing nonglioma brain surgery, or in good health (not recorded which).

The chain combines TRBV27 with TRBJ1-3; no firm D call. In germline, CDR1 is MNHEY, CDR2 SMNVEV (reference sequence). V lost 10 bases to trimming and J lost 0 bases, with 10 bases between them. This CDR3 spans 13 amino acids. The CDR3: CANIHTSGNTIYF. CDR3 nucleotide sequence: TGTGCCAACATTCATACCTCTGGAAACACCATATATTTT.

On this clonotype: With a much larger clone just one base away, this may be a read error. As the CDR3 is not closed by the conserved phenylalanine or tryptophan, this likely results from a read error. V usage is TRBV5-4 and J usage is TRBJ1-2; 7 bases align to TRBD1. The CDR3 extends over 13 amino acids. From germline, CDR1 is SGHNT and CDR2 YYREEE (reference sequence). After removal of 3 bases from V and 5 bases from J, the junction contained 4 bases not matched to a gene. The CDR3 sequence is CASSSTGRYGYTL. The CDR3 nucleotides read TGTGCCAGCAGCTCGACAGGGCGGTATGGCTACACCTTA.

This clonotype was seen many times. The rearrangement links TRBV28 to TRBJ2-3; D unclear. This CDR3 region has 13 residues. V was pared by 6 bases and J by 0 bases, with 7 bases between. CDR1 MDHEN and CDR2 SYDVKM come from the germline V gene. The CDR3 loop is CASSYFSTDTQYF. Here the CDR3 DNA reads TGTGCCAGCAGCTATTTCAGCACAGATACGCAGTATTTT.

A word on this clonotype: A much larger clone lies one base from this, so it may be a read error. The chain has TRBV6-6 and TRBJ2-5; D not certain. Germline assignment: CDR1 MNHNY and CDR2 SVGAGI (reference sequence). V was trimmed by 2 bases and J by 7 bases, leaving 11 bases between them. This CDR3 comprises 13 residues. The CDR3 nucleotides read TGTGCCAGCAGTTACCAACAGAGAGGGACCCAGTACTTC. This sequence encodes CASSYQQRGTQYF.

The CDR3: CASSLSMIQDSPLHF. CDR3 DNA: TGTGCCAGCAGCTTAAGTATGATTCAGGACTCACCCCTCCACTTT. V gene TRBV7-9 combines with J gene TRBJ1-6; D gene ambiguous. From germline, CDR1 is SEHNR and CDR2 FQNEAQ (reference sequence). The CDR3 has 15 residues. The ends were cut back, 2 bases at V and 10 bases at J, with 15 bases in the middle.